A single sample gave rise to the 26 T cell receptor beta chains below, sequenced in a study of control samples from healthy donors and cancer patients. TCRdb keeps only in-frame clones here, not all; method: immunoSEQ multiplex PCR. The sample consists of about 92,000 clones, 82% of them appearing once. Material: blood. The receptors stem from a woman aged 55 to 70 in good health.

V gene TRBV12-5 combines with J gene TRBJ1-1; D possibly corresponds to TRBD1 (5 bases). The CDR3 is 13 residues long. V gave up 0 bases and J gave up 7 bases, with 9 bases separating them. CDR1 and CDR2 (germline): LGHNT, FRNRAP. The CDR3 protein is CASGLVGGFEAFF. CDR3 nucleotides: TGTGCTAGTGGTTTGGTTGGGGGTTTTGAAGCTTTCTTT.

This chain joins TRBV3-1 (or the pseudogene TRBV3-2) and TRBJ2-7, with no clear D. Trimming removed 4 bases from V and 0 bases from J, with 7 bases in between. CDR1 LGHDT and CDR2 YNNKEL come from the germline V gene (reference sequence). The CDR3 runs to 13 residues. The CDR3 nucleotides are TGTGCCAGCAGCCCACCATACTCCTACGAGCAGTACTTC. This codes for CASSPPYSYEQYF.

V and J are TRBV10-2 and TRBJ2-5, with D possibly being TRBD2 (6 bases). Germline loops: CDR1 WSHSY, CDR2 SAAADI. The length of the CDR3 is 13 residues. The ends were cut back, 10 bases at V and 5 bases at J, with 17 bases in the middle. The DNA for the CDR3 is TGCGCCACCGAGGAGCGGGCGGGCGAGACCCAGTACTTC. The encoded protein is CATEERAGETQYF.

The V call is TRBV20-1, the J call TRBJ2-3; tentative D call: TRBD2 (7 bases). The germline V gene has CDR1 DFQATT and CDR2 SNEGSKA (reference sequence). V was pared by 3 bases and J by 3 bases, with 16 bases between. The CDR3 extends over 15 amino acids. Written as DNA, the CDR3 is TGCAGTGCTAGTGTCTACGGGGGGCCAACAGATACGCAGTATTTT. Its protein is CSASVYGGPTDTQYF.

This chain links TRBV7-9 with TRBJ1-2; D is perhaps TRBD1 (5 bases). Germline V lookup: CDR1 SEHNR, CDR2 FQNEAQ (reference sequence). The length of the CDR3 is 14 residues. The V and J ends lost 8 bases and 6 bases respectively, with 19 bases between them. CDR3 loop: CASSGDLETDGYTF. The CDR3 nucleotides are TGTGCCAGCTCCGGGGACCTCGAAACGGATGGCTACACCTTC. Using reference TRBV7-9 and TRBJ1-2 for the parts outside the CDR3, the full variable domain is DTGVSQNPRHKITKRGQNVTFRCDPISEHNRLYWYRQTLGQGPEFLTYFQNEAQLEKSRLLSDRFSAERPKGSFSTLEIQRTEQGDSAMYLCASSGDLETDGYTFGSGTRLTVV.

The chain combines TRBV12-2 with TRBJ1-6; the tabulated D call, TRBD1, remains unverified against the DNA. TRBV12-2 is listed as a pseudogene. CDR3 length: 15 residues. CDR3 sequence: CASRCGQGNNSPLHF. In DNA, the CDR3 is TGTGCAAGTCGCTGCGGACAGGGGAATAATTCACCCCTCCACTTT.

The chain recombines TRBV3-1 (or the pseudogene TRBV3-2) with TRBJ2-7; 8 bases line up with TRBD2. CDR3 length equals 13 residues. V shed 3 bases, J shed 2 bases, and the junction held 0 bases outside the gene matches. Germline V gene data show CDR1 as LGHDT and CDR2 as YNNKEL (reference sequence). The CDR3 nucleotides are TGTGCCAGCAGCCAGGGACTAGCCTACGAGCAGTACTTC. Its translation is CASSQGLAYEQYF.

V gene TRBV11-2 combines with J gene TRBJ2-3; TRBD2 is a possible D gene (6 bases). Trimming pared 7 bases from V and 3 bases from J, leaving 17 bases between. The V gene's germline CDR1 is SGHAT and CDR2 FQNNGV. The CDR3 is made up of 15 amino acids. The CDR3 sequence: CASTTSPLATDTQYF. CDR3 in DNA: TGTGCCAGCACCACGAGCCCCCTAGCGACAGATACGCAGTATTTT.

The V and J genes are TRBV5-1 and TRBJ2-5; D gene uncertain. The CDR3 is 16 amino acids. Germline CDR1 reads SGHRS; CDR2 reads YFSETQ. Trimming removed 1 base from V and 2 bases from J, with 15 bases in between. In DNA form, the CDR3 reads TGCGCCAGCAGCTTGCCGTCTGGGTCAGCTCAAGAGACCCAGTACTTC. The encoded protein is CASSLPSGSAQETQYF.

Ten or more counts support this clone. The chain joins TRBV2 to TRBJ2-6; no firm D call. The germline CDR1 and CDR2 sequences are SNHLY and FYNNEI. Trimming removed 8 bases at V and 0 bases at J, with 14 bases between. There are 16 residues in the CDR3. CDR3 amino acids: CASSLLPPSGANVLTF. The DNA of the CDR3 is TGTGCCAGCTCCCTTCTACCCCCCTCTGGGGCCAACGTCCTGACTTTC.

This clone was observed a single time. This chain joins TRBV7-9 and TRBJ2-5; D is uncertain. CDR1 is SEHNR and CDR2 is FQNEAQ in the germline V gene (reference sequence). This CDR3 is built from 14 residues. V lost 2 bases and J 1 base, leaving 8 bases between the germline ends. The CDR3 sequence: CASSLWEFQETQYF. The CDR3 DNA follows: TGTGCCAGCAGCTTATGGGAATTCCAAGAGACCCAGTACTTC.

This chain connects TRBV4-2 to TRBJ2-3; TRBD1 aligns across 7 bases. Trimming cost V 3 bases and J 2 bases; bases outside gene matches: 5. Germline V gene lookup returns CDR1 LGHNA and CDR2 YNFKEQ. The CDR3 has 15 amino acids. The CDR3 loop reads CASSQVGQITDTQYF. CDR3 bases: TGTGCCAGCAGCCAGGTGGGACAGATCACAGATACGCAGTATTTT.

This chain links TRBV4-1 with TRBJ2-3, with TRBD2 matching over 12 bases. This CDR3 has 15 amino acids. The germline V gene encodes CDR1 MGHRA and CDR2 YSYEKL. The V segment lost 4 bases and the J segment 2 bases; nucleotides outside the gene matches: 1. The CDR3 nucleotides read TGCGCCAGCAGCCCTAGCGGGGGGGCCACAGATACGCAGTATTTT. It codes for CASSPSGGATDTQYF.

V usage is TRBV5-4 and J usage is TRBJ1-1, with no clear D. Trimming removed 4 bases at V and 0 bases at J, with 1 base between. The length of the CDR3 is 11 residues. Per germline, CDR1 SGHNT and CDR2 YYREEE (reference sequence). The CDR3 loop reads CASSLNTEAFF. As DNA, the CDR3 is TGTGCCAGCAGCCTGAACACTGAAGCTTTCTTT.

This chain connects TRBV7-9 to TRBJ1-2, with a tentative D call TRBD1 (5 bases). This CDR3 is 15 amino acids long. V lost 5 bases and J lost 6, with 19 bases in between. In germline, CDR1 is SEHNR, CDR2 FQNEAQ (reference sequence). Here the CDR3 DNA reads TGTGCCAGCAGCCCCCGATTGGGGGGAGCCGATGGCTACACCTTC. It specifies CASSPRLGGADGYTF.

CDR3 residues: CASSILSGPGNTIYF. CDR3 in DNA: TGTGCCAGTAGTATACTCTCGGGACCTGGAAACACCATATATTTT. V and J are TRBV19 and TRBJ1-3; D is possibly TRBD1 (5 bases). V was trimmed by 2 bases and J by 2 bases, leaving 10 bases between them. CDR3 length: 15 amino acids. Germline lookup yields CDR1 LNHDA and CDR2 SQIVND (reference sequence).

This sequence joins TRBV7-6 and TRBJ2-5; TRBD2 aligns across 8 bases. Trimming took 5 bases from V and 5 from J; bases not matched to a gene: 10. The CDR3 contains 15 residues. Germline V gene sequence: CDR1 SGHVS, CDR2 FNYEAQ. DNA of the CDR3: TGTGCCAGCAGCCAAGCGGGAGCGTGGGGGGAGACCCAGTACTTC. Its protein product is CASSQAGAWGETQYF.

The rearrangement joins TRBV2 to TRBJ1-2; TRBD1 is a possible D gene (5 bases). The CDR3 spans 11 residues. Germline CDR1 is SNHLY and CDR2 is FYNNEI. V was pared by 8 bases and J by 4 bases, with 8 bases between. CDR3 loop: CASGAGYGYTF. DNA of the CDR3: TGTGCCAGCGGGGCAGGCTATGGCTACACCTTC.

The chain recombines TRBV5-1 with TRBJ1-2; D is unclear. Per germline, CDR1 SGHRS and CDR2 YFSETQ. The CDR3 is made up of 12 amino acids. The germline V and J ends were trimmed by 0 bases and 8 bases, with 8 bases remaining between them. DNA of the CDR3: TGCGCCAGCAGCTTGGGGGAATTCGGCTACACCTTC. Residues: CASSLGEFGYTF.

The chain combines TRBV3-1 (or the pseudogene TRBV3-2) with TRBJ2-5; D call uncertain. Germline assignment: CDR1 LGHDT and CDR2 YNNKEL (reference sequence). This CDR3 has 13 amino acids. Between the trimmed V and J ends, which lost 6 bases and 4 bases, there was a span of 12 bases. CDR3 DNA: TGTGCCAGCAGTCCACTCCTTTTAGAGACCCAGTACTTC. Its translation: CASSPLLLETQYF.

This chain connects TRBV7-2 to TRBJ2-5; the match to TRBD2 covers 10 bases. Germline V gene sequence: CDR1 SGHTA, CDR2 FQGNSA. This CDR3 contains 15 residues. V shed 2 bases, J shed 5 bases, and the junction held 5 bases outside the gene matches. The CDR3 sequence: CASSLSGLATETQYF. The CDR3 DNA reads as TGTGCCAGCAGCTTATCGGGACTAGCGACGGAGACCCAGTACTTC.

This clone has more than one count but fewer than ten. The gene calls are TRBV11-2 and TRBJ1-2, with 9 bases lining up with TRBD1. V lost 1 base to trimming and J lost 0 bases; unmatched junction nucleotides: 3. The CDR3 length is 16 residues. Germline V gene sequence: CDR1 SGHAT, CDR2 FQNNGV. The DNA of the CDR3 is TGTGCCAGCAGCTTAGGTGGGACAGGGACTAACTATGGCTACACCTTC. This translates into CASSLGGTGTNYGYTF.

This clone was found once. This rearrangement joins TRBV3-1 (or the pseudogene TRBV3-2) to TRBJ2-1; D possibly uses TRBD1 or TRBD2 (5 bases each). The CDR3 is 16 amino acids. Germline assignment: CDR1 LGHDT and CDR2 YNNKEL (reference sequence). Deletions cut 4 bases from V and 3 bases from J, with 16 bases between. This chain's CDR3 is CASSRGARRLYNEQFF. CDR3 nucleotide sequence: TGTGCCAGCAGCCGAGGGGCACGAAGGCTCTACAATGAGCAGTTCTTC.

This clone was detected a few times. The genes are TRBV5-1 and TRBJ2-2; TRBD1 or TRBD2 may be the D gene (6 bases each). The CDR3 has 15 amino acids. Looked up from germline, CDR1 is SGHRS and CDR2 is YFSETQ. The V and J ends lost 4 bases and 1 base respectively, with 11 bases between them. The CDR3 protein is CASSPGALNTGELFF. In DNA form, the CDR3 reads TGCGCCAGCAGCCCGGGGGCCTTGAACACCGGGGAGCTGTTTTTT.

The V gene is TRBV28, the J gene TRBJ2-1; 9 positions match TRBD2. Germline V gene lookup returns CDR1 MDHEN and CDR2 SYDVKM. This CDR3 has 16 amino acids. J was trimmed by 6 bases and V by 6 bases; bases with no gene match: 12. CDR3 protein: CASRPLGAGGPNEQFF. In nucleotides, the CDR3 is TGTGCCAGCAGACCCCTAGGAGCGGGAGGCCCCAATGAGCAGTTCTTC.

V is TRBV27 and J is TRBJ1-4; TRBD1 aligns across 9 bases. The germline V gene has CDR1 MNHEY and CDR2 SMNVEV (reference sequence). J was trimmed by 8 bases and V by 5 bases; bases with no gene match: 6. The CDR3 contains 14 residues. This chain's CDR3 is CASSNGQGWEKLFF. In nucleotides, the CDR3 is TGTGCCAGCAGTAATGGACAGGGGTGGGAAAAACTGTTTTTT.